This record covers a single T cell receptor beta chain. TCRdb's table, derived via immunoSEQ multiplex PCR, lists solely in-frame clones and lacks some. The table has about 110,000 clones, about 89% seen once; the top ten hold 4.5%. The sample belongs to a study of blood T cell repertoires in COVID-19. The germline V gene encodes CDR1 SQVTM and CDR2 ANQGSEA. The V segment lost 4 bases and the J segment 8 bases; nucleotides outside the gene matches: 13. The CDR3 is made up of 15 amino acids. The sample taken for sequencing was peripheral blood. This clonotype was sampled from a middle-aged man with acute or convalescent COVID-19. This chain links TRBV29-1 with TRBJ2-1; 8 nucleotides agree with TRBD2. CDR3 sequence (DNA): TGCAGCGTTGTGTGGGTAGAGACTAGCGATTATGAGCAGTTCTTC. This encodes CSVVWVETSDYEQFF.